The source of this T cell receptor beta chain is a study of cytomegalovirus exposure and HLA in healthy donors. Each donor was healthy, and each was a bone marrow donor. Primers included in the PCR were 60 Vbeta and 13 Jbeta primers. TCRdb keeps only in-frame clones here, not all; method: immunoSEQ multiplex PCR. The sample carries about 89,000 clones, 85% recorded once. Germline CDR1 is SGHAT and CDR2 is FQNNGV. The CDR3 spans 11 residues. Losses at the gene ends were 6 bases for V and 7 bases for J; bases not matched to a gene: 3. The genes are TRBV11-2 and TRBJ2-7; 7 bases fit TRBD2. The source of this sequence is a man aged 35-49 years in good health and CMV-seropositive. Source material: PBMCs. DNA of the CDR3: TGTGCCAGCAGGGCGGGAGAAGAGCAGTACTTC. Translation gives CASRAGEEQYF.